The following is a T cell receptor beta chain sequence with its context. Per individual sample, total RNA of at least 5 micrograms was extracted. The entry originates in a study of blood T cells in healthy people across ages. This CDR3 spans 14 amino acids. CDR1 is MNHEY and CDR2 is SMNVEV in the germline V gene (reference sequence). Then a second PCR, running roughly 6 to 11 cycles, was carried out with a sample-barcoded 5' primer and a J-beta primer mix. One entry per CDR3 protein, called by TCRdb with MiXCR from the 5' RACE reads. The sample yields around 710,000 distinct CDR3 sequences, roughly 43% seen once.

The TCR sequence derives from a woman in her sixties in good health. What was sequenced was blood. This rearrangement joins TRBV27 to TRBJ2-4; unclear D gene. The J call is in doubt because the DNA end fits TRBJ2-7 better. For the CDR3, the DNA is TGTGCCAGCAGTTCGCATACTAAAACCTACGAGCAGTACTTC. Its translation: CASSSHTKTYEQYF.